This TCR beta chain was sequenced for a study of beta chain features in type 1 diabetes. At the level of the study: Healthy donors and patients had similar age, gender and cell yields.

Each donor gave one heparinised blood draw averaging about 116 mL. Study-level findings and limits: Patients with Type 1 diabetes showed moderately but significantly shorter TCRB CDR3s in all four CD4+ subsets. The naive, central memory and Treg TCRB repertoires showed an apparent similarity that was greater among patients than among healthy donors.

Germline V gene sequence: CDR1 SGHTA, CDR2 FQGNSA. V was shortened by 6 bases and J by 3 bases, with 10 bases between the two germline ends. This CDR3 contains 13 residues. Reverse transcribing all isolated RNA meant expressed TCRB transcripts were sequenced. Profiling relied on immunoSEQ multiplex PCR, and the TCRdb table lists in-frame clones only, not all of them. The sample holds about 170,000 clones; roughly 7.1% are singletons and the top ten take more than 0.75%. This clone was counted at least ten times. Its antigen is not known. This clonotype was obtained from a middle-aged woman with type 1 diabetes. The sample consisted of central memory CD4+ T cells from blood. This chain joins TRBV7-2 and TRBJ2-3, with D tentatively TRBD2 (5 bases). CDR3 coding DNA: TGTGCCAGCAGTCGGTCGGGGACAGATACGCAGTATTTT. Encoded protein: CASSRSGTDTQYF. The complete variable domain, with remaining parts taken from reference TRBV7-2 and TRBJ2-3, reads GAGVSQSPSNKVTEKGKDVELRCDPISGHTALYWYRQSLGQGLEFLIYFQGNSAPDKSGLPSDRFSAERTGGSVSTLTIQRTQQEDSAVYLCASSRSGTDTQYFGPGTRLTVL.